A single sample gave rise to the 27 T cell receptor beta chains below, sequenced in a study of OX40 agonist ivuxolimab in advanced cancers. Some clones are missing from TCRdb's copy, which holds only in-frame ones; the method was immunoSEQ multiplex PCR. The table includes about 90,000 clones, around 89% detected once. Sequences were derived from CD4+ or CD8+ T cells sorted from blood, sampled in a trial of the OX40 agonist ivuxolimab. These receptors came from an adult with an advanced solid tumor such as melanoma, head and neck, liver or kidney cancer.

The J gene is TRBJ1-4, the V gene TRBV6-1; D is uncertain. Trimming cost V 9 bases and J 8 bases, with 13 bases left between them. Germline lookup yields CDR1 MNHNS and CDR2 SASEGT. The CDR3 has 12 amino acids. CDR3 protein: CASGVHGEKLFF. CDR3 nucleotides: TGTGCCAGTGGGGTTCATGGGGAAAAACTGTTTTTT.

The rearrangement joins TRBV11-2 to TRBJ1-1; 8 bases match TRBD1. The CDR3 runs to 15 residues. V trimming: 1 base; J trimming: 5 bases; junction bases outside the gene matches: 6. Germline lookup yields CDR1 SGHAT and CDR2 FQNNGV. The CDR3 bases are TGTGCCAGCAGCTTAGCCACAGGGGGAGTTACTGAAGCTTTCTTT. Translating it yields CASSLATGGVTEAFF.

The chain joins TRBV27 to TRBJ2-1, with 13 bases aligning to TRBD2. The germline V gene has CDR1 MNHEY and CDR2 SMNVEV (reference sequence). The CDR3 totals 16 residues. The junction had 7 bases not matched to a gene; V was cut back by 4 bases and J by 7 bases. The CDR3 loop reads CASSSRTSGSHNEQFF. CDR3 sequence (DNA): TGTGCCAGCAGTTCGAGGACTAGCGGGAGTCATAATGAGCAGTTCTTC.

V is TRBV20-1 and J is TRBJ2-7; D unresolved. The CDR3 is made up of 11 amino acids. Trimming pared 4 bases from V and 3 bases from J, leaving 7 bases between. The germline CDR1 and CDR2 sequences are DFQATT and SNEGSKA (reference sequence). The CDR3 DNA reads TGCAGTGCTATTCGTGGCTACGAGCAGTACTTC. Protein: CSAIRGYEQYF.

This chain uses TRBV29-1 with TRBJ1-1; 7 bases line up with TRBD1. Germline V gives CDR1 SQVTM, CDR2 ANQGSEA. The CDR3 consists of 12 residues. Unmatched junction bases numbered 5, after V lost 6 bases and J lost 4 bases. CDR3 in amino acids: CSVQTGITEAFF. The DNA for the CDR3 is TGCAGCGTACAGACAGGGATCACTGAAGCTTTCTTT. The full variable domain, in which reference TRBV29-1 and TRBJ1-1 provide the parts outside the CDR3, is SAVISQKPSRDICQRGTSLTIQCQVDSQVTMMFWYRQQPGQSLTLIATANQGSEATYESGFVIDKFPISRPNLTFSTLTVSNMSPEDSSIYLCSVQTGITEAFFGQGTRLTVV.

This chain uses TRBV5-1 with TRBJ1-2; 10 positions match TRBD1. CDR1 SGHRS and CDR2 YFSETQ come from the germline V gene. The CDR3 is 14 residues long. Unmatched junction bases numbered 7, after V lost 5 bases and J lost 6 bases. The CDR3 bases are TGCGCCAGCAGTACGGGACAGGGGTATGATGGCTACACCTTC. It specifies CASSTGQGYDGYTF.

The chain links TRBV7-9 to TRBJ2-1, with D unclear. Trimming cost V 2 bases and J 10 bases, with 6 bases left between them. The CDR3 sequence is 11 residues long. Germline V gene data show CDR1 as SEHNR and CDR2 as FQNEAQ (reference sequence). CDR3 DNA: TGTGCCAGCAGCTTAAGGCCCGAGCAGTTCTTC. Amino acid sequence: CASSLRPEQFF. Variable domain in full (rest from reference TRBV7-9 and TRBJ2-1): DTGVSQNPRHKITKRGQNVTFRCDPISEHNRLYWYRQTLGQGPEFLTYFQNEAQLEKSRLLSDRFSAERPKGSFSTLEIQRTEQGDSAMYLCASSLRPEQFFGPGTRLTVL.

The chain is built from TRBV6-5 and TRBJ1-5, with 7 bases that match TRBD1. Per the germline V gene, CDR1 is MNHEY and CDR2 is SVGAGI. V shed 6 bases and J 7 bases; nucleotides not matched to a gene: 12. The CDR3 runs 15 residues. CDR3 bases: TGTGCCAGCAGCCAGAGTGACAGGGAGGAACAGCCCCAGCATTTT. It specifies CASSQSDREEQPQHF.

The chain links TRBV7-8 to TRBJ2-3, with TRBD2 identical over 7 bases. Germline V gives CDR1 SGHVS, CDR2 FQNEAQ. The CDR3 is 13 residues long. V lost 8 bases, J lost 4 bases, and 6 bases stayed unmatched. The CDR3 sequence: CASGEGSSDTQYF. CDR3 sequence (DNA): TGTGCCAGCGGGGAGGGTAGCTCAGATACGCAGTATTTT.

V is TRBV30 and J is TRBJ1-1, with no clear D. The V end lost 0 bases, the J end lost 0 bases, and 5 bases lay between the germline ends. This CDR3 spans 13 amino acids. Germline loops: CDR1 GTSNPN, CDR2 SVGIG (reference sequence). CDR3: CAWSVGMNTEAFF. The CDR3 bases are TGTGCCTGGAGTGTAGGGATGAACACTGAAGCTTTCTTT. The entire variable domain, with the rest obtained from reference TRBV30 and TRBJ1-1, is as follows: SQTIHQWPATLVQPVGSPLSLECTVEGTSNPNLYWYRQAAGRGLQLLFYSVGIGQISSEVPQNLSASRPQDRQFILSSKKLLLSDSGFYLCAWSVGMNTEAFFGQGTRLTVV.

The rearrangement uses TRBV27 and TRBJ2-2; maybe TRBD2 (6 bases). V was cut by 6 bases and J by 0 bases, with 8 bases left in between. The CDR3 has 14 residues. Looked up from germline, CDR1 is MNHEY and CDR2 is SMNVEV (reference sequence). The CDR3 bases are TGTGCCAGCAGGGCGGGGACGAACACCGGGGAGCTGTTTTTT. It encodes CASRAGTNTGELFF.

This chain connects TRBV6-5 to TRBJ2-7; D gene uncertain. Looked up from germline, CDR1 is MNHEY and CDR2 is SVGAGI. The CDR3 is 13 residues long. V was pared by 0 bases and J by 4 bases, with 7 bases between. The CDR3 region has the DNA TGTGCCAGCAGTTACTCGCCGCTTTACGAGCAGTACTTC. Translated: CASSYSPLYEQYF.

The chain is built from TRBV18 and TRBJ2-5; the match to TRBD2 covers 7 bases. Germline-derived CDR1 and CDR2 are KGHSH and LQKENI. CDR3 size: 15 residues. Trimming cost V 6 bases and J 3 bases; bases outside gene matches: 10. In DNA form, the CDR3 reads TGTGCCAGCTCCCTTAGGCGGGAGAGGGAAGAGACCCAGTACTTC. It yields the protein CASSLRREREETQYF.

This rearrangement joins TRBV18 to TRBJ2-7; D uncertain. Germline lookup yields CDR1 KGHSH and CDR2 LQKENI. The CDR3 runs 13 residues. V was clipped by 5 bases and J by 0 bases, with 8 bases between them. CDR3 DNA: TGTGCCAGCTCAACGGCCAGCTCCTACGAGCAGTACTTC. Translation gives CASSTASSYEQYF. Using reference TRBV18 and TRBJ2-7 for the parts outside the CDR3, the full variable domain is NAGVMQNPRHLVRRRGQEARLRCSPMKGHSHVYWYRQLPEEGLKFMVYLQKENIIDESGMPKERFSAEFPKEGPSILRIQQVVRGDSAAYFCASSTASSYEQYFGPGTRLTVT.

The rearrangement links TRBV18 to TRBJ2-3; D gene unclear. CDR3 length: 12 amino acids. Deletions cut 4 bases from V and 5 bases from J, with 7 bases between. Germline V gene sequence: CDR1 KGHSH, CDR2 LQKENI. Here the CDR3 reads CASSRIQDTQYF. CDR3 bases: TGTGCCAGCTCACGGATTCAAGATACGCAGTATTTT.

CDR3 sequence reads: CASSLGLAANEQFF. The CDR3 coding sequence is TGTGCCAGCAGCTTAGGGCTAGCTGCCAATGAGCAGTTCTTC. The V and J genes are TRBV11-1 and TRBJ2-1, with D perhaps matching TRBD2 (5 bases). CDR1 and CDR2 from the germline V gene are SGHAT and FQDESV (reference sequence). V gave up 1 base and J gave up 6 bases, with 10 bases separating them. The CDR3 covers 14 residues.

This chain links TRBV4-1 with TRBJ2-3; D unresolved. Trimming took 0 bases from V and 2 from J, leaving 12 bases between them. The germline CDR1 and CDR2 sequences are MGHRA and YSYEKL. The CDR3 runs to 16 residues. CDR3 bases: TGCGCCAGCAGCCAAGATTTTAATAGACTCACAGATACGCAGTATTTT. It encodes CASSQDFNRLTDTQYF.

CDR3 coding DNA: TGTGCCAGCCGTCCGCGAGGGGTCTATGGCTACACCTTC. The encoded protein is CASRPRGVYGYTF. The V gene is TRBV27, the J gene TRBJ1-2; a weak D match, TRBD1 (5 bases). From germline, CDR1 is MNHEY and CDR2 SMNVEV (reference sequence). The V and J ends lost 8 bases and 4 bases respectively, with 14 bases between them. The CDR3 length is 13 residues.

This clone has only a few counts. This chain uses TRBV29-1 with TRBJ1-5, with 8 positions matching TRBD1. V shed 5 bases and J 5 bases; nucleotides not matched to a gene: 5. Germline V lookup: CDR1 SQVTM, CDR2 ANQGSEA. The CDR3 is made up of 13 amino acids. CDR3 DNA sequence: TGCAGCGTTACGGGACAGGACCATCAGCCCCAGCATTTT. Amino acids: CSVTGQDHQPQHF.

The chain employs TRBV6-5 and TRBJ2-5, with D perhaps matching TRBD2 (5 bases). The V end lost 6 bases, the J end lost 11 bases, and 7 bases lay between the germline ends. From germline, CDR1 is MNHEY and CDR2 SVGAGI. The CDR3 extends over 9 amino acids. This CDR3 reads CASSRGQYF. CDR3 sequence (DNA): TGTGCCAGCAGCCGGGGACAGTACTTC.

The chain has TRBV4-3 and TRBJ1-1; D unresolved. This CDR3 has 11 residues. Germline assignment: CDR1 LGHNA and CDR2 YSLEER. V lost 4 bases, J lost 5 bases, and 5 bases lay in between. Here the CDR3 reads CASSLGTEAFF. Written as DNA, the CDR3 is TGCGCCAGCAGCCTCGGGACTGAAGCTTTCTTT.

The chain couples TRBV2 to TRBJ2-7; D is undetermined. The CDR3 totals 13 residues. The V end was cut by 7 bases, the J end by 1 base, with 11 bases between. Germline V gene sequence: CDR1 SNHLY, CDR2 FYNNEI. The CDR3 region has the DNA TGTGCCAGCATCCCGCTAGGGTCCTACGAGCAGTACTTC. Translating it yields CASIPLGSYEQYF.

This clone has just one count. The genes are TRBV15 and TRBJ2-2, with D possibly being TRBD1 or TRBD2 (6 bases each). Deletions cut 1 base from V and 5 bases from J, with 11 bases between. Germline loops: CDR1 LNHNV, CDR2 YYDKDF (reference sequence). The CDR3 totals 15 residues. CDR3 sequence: CATSRGQGRTGELFF. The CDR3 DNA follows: TGTGCCACCAGCAGAGGTCAGGGGAGGACCGGGGAGCTGTTTTTT.

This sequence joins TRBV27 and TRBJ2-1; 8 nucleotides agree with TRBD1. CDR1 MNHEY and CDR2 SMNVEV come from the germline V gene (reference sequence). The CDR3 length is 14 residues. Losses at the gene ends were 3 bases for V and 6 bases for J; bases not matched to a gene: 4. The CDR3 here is CASSFRGRFNEQFF. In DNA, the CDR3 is TGTGCCAGCAGTTTCAGGGGGCGGTTCAATGAGCAGTTCTTC.

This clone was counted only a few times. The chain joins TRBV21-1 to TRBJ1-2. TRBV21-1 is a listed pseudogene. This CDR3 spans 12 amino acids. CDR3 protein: CASIELGYGYTF. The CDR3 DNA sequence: TGTGCCAGCATCGAACTGGGCTATGGCTACACCTTC.

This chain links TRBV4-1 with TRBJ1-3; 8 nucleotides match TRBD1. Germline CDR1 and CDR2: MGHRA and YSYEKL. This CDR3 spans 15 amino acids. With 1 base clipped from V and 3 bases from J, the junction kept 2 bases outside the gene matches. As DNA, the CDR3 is TGCGCCAGCAGCCAAGGACAGGGGATTGGAAACACCATATATTTT. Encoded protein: CASSQGQGIGNTIYF.

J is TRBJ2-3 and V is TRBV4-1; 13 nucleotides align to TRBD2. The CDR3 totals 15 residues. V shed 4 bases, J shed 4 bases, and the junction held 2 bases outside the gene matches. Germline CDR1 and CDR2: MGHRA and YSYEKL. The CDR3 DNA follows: TGCGCCAGCAGCCGAGGACTAGCGGGAGCAGATACGCAGTATTTT. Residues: CASSRGLAGADTQYF.